The present entry profiles one TCR beta chain with its context. This CDR3 has 15 amino acids. The germline gives CDR1 SGHRS, CDR2 YFSETQ. V was pared by 0 bases and J by 3 bases, with 3 bases of the junction left unmatched. This specimen comes from a study of shared clonotypes between healthy human individuals. The table came from immunoSEQ multiplex PCR; TCRdb's copy has only in-frame clones and leaves some out. The table records around 2.1 million clones, roughly 91% of them present only once. Terminally differentiated effector memory CD45RA+ cells were excluded by CCR7 positive selection of CD45RO-negative cells.

The receptor's source is a man in his late teens or twenties in good health. Some clones in this sample may be carry-over from other donors' samples. Sequenced sample: naive CD8+ T cells from PBMCs. The rearrangement links TRBV5-1 to TRBJ2-3, with 8 bases lining up with TRBD1. The CDR3 bases are TGCGCCAGCAGCTTGGCCAGGGGGCGGACAGATACGCAGTATTTT. It translates to CASSLARGRTDTQYF.